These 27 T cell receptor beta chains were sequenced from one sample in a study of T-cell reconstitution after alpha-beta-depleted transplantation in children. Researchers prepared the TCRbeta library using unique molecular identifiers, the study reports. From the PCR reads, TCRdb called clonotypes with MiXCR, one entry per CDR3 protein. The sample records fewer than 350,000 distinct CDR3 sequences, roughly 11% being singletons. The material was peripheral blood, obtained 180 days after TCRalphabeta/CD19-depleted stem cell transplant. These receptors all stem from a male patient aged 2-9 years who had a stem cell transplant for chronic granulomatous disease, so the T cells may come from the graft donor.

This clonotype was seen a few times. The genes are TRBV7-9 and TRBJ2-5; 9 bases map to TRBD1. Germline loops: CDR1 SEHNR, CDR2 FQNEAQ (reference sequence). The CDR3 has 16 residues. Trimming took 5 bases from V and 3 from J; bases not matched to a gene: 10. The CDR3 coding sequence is TGTGCCAGCAGCCCCCGACGGGACAGGGATAAAGAGACCCAGTACTTC. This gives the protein CASSPRRDRDKETQYF.

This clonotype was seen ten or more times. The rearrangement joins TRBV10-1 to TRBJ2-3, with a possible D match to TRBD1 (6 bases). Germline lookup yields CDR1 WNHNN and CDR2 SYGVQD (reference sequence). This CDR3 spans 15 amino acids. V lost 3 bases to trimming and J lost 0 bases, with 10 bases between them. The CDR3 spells CASSDHRASTDTQYF. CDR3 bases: TGCGCCAGCAGTGACCACAGGGCGAGCACAGATACGCAGTATTTT.

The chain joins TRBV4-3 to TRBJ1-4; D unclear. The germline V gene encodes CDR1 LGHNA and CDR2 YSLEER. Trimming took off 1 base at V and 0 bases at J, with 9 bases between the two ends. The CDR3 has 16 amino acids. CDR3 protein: CASSQVWAATNEKLFF. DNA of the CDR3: TGCGCCAGCAGCCAAGTGTGGGCCGCAACTAATGAAAAACTGTTTTTT.

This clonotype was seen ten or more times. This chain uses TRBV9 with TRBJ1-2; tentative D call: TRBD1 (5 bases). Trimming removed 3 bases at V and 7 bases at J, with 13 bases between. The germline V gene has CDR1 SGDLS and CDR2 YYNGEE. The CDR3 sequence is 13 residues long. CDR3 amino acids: CASSAELRAGYTF. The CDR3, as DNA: TGTGCCAGCAGCGCAGAGCTCAGGGCTGGCTACACCTTC.

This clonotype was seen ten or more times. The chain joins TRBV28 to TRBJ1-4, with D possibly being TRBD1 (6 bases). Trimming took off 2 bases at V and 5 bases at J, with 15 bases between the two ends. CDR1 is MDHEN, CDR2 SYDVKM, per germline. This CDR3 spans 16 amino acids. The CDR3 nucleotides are TGTGCCAGCAGTTTAGTGGACAGCCGTTCAAATGAAAAACTGTTTTTT. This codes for CASSLVDSRSNEKLFF.

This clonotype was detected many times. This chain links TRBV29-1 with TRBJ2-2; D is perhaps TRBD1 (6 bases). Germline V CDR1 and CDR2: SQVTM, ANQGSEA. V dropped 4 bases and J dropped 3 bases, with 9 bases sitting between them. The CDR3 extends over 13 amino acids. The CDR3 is CSVVGAYTGELFF. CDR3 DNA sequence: TGCAGCGTTGTGGGGGCCTACACCGGGGAGCTGTTTTTT.

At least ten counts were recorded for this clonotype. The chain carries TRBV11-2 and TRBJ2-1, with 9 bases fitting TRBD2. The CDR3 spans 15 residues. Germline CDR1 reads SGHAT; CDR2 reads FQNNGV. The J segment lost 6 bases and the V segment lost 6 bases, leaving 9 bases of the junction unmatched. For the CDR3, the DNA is TGTGCCAGCAGACAACTAGCGGGTGCGGGCAATGAGCAGTTCTTC. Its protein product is CASRQLAGAGNEQFF.

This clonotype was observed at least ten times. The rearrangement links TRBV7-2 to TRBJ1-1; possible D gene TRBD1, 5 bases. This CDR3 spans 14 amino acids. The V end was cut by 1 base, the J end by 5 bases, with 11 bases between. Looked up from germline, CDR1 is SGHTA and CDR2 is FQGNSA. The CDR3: CASSLVTGETEAFF. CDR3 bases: TGTGCCAGCAGCTTAGTAACAGGAGAGACTGAAGCTTTCTTT.

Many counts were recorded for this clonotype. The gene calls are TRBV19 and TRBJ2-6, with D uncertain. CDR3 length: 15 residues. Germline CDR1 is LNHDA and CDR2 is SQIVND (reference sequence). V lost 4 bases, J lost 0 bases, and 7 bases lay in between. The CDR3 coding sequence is TGTGCCAGTAGTAATGTACCCTCTGGGGCCAACGTCCTGACTTTC. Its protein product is CASSNVPSGANVLTF.

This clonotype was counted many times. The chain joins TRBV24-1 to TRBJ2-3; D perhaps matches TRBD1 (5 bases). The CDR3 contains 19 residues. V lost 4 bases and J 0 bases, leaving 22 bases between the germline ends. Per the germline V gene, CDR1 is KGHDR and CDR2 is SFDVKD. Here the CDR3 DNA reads TGTGCCACCAGTGAGCGGCGGCAGGGCCTGCACCGTAGCACAGATACGCAGTATTTT. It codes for CATSERRQGLHRSTDTQYF.

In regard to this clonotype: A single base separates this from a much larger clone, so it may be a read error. The CDR3 sequence is CASSLYSLNNEQFF. Written as DNA, the CDR3 is TGTGCCAGCAGTTTGTACTCCCTTAACAATGAGCAGTTCTTC. This chain connects TRBV28 to TRBJ2-1, with D unclear. The length of the CDR3 is 14 residues. Germline values: CDR1 MDHEN, CDR2 SYDVKM. Deletions cut 3 bases from V and 5 bases from J, with 11 bases between.

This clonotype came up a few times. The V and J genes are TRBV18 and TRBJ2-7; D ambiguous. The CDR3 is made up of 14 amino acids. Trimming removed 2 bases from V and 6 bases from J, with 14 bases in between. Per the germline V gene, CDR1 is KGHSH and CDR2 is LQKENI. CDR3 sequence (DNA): TGTGCCAGCTCACCAACCTTCAACATAATCGAGCAGTACTTC. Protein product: CASSPTFNIIEQYF.

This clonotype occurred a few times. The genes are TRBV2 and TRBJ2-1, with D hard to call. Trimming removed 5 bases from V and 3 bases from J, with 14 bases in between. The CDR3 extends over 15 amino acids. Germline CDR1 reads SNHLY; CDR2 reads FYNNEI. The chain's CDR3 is CASSSDDPYYNEQFF. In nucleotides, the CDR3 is TGTGCCAGCAGTAGCGACGACCCCTACTACAATGAGCAGTTCTTC.

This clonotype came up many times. The CDR3 region has the DNA TGTGCCAGCAGCCCTAGCGTCACCGGGGAGCTGTTTTTT. It encodes CASSPSVTGELFF. The chain is built from TRBV9 and TRBJ2-2; TRBD2 might be the D (6 bases). The ends were cut back, 4 bases at V and 4 bases at J, with 8 bases in the middle. Germline V gene lookup returns CDR1 SGDLS and CDR2 YYNGEE. The CDR3 spans 13 residues. The whole variable domain, remainder taken from reference TRBV9 and TRBJ2-2, is DSGVTQTPKHLITATGQRVTLRCSPRSGDLSVYWYQQSLDQGLQFLIQYYNGEERAKGNILERFSAQQFPDLHSELNLSSLELGDSALYFCASSPSVTGELFFGEGSRLTVL.

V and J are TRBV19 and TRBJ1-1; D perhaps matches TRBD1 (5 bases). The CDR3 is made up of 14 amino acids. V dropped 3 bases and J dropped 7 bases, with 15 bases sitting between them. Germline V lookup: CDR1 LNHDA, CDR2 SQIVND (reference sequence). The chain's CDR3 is CASSIPLREDEAFF. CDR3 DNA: TGTGCCAGTAGTATCCCCCTCAGGGAGGATGAAGCTTTCTTT.

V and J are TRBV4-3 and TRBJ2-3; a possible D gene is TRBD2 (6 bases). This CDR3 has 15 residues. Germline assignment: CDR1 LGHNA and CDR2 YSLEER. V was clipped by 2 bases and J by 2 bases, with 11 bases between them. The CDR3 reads CASSQWGGATDTQYF. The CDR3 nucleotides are TGCGCCAGCAGCCAATGGGGCGGGGCCACAGATACGCAGTATTTT.

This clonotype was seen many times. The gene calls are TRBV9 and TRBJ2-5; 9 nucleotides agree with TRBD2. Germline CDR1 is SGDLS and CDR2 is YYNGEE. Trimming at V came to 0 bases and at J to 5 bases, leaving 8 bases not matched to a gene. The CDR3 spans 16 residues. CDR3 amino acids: CASSVGVRSGRETQYF. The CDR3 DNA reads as TGTGCCAGCAGCGTAGGAGTAAGGAGCGGGAGGGAGACCCAGTACTTC.

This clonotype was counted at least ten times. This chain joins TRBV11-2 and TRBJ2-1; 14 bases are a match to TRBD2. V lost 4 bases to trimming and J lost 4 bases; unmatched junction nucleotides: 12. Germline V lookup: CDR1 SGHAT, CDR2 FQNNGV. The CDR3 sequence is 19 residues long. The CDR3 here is CASSWGTSGSRLGYNEQFF. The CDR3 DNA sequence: TGTGCCAGCAGCTGGGGGACTAGCGGGAGTCGCTTGGGGTACAATGAGCAGTTCTTC.

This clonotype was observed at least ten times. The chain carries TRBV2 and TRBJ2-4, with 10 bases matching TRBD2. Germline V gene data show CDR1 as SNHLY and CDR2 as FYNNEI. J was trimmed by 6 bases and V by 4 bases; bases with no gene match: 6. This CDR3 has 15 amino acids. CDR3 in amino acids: CASSGTSGGGNIQYF. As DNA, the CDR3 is TGTGCCAGCAGTGGGACTAGCGGCGGCGGAAACATTCAGTACTTC.

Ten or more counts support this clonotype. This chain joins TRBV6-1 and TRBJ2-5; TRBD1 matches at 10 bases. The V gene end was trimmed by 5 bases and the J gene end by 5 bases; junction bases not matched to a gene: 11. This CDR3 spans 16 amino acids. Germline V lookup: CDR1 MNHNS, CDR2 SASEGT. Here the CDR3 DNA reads TGTGCCAGCAGTAGGGGATCGACAGGGGGCAGGGAGACCCAGTACTTC. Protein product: CASSRGSTGGRETQYF.

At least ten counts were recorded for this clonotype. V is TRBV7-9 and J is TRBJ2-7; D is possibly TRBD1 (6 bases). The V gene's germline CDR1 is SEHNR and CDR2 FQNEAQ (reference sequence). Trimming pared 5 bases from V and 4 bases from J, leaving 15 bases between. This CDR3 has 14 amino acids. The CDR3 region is CASSTLGASYEQYF. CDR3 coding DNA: TGTGCCAGCAGCACCCTGGGGGCGTCTTACGAGCAGTACTTC.

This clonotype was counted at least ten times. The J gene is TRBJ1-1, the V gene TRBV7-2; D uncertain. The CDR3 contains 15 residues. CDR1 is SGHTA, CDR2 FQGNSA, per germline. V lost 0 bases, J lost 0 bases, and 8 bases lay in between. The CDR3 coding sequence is TGTGCCAGCAGCTTAGCCGGCACCTTGAACACTGAAGCTTTCTTT. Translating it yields CASSLAGTLNTEAFF.

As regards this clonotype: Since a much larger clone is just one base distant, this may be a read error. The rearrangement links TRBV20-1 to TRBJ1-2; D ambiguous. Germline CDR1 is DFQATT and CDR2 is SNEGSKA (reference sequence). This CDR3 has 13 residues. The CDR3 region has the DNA TGCTGTGCTAGACCCGACTCTAACTATGGCTACACCTTC. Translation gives CCARPDSNYGYTF.

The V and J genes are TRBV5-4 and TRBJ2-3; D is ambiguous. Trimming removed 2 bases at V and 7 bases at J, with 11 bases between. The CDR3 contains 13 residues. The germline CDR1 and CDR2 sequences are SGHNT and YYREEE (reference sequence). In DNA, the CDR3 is TGTGCCAGCAGCTTCGAACGGGCTAATACGCAGTATTTT. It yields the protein CASSFERANTQYF.

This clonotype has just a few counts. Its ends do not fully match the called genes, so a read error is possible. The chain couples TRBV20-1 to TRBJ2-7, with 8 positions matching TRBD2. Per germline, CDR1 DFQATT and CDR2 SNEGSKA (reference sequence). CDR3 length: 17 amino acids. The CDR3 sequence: CCARPPSLREGIYEQYF. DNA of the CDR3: TGCTGTGCTAGACCCCCCTCTCTTCGGGAGGGTATCTACGAGCAGTACTTC.

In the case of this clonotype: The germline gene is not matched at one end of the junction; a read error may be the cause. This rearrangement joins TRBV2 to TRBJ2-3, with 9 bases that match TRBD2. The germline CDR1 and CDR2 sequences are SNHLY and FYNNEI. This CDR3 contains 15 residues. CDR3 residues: CPSGATAGGTNTQYF. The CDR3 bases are TGTCCCAGCGGTGCCACAGCGGGAGGCACAAATACGCAGTATTTT.

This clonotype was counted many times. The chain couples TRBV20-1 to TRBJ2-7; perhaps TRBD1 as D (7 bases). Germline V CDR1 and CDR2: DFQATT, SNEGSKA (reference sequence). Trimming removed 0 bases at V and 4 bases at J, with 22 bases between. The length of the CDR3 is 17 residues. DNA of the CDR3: TGCAGTGCTAGAGATCAGGGGGGACCCCTAGCCGTTTACGAGCAGTACTTC. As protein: CSARDQGGPLAVYEQYF.